Listed here are 21 T cell receptor beta chains from one sample, sequenced in a study of low-dose radiotherapy and immunotherapy resistance in tumors. Covering alpha and beta chains, TRAV- and TRBV-specific primers were used for the first-strand cDNA. The TCRs were subjected to amplification over around 18 PCR cycles employing a constant-region primer in conjunction with a V-primer adapter. In TCRdb, the reads were re-called with MiXCR into one record per CDR3 protein. The table includes roughly 14,000 distinct CDR3 sequences, more than 50% detected once. The receptors shown here come from a human donor with advanced metastatic prostate, ovarian, gallbladder or colorectal cancer (not recorded which). This table probably holds off-target reads from a library built for another chain.

The DNA of the CDR3 is TGTGCCAGCAGTTTTCGGGGCGGTGGGGAAAAACTGTTTTTT. Translating it yields CASSFRGGGEKLFF. The chain links TRBV12-3 or TRBV12-4 to TRBJ1-4; TRBD1 is a possible D gene (5 bases). The CDR3 has 14 residues. Trimming removed 3 bases from V and 8 bases from J, with 13 bases in between.

The gene calls are TRBV6-2 or TRBV6-3 and TRBJ2-7; TRBD2 agrees at 7 bases. Germline loops: CDR1 MNHEY, CDR2 SVGEGT. This CDR3 comprises 12 residues. The trim removed 8 bases at V and 6 bases at J, leaving 7 bases unmatched. CDR3 in amino acids: CASSGGGAEQYF. The CDR3 DNA sequence: TGTGCCAGCTCCGGCGGGGGAGCCGAGCAGTACTTC.

The V gene is TRBV15, the J gene TRBJ1-5, with TRBD1 matching over 9 bases. The CDR3 is 16 residues long. CDR1 and CDR2 from the germline V gene are LNHNV and YYDKDF (reference sequence). Germline trimming cut 4 bases from V and 7 bases from J; bases unmatched to any gene: 11. The CDR3 here is CATSTFIGTGRQPQHF. The CDR3 nucleotides read TGTGCCACCAGCACCTTCATTGGGACAGGGAGGCAGCCCCAGCATTTT.

This clonotype is a singleton in its sample. The J gene is TRBJ1-4, the V gene TRBV5-5, with TRBD1 matching 8 bases. The CDR3 runs to 14 residues. The V and J ends lost 4 bases and 10 bases, in that order; junction bases with no gene match: 9. Germline V gives CDR1 SGHKS, CDR2 YYEKEE (reference sequence). The chain's CDR3 is CASSMYYRGRKLFF. The CDR3, as DNA: TGTGCCAGCAGCATGTACTACAGGGGGAGAAAACTGTTTTTT.

V is TRBV6-2 or TRBV6-3 and J is TRBJ2-2; D possibly corresponds to TRBD2 (5 bases). CDR3 size: 15 residues. V was shortened by 7 bases and J by 0 bases, with 12 bases between the two germline ends. CDR1 is MNHEY and CDR2 is SVGEGT in the germline V gene. As DNA, the CDR3 is TGTGCCAGCACTACGGGATATACGAACACCGGGGAGCTGTTTTTT. As protein: CASTTGYTNTGELFF.

This chain links TRBV27 with TRBJ2-7; TRBD2 matches 12 bases. The CDR3 loop spans 20 amino acids. Trimming took 3 bases from V and 0 from J; bases not matched to a gene: 15. Germline loops: CDR1 MNHEY, CDR2 SMNVEV (reference sequence). The CDR3 region has the DNA TGTGCCAGCAGTTTCCCAGGATACGGACTAGCGGGGCCCGTCTCCTACGAGCAGTACTTC. Its translation is CASSFPGYGLAGPVSYEQYF.

The chain is built from TRBV12-3 or TRBV12-4 and TRBJ2-1; 13 bases fit TRBD2. This CDR3 has 15 residues. V lost 5 bases, J lost 8 bases, and 6 bases stayed unmatched. The CDR3 coding sequence is TGTGCCAGCAGTCACGGGACTAGCGGGAACCATGAGCAGTTCTTC. Encoded protein: CASSHGTSGNHEQFF.

The CDR3 is CASSEAPGLAGDFNEQYF. The CDR3 nucleotides are TGTGCCAGCAGTGAGGCTCCGGGACTAGCGGGAGATTTTAACGAGCAGTACTTC. This sequence joins TRBV25-1 and TRBJ2-7; 14 bases line up with TRBD2. Germline trimming cut 3 bases from V and 5 bases from J; bases unmatched to any gene: 12. CDR1 is MGHDK, CDR2 SYGVNS, per germline. This CDR3 has 18 amino acids.

The V gene is TRBV6-8, the J gene TRBJ2-3; a weak D match, TRBD1 (6 bases). The CDR3 has 15 residues. Germline values: CDR1 MNHGY, CDR2 SAAAGT. The ends were cut back, 2 bases at V and 1 base at J, with 10 bases in the middle. In nucleotides, the CDR3 is TGTGCCAGCAGTTACCGGGGACAACGCACAGATACGCAGTATTTT. As protein: CASSYRGQRTDTQYF.

The chain couples TRBV20-1 to TRBJ1-4; tentatively, D is TRBD1 (5 bases). From germline, CDR1 is DFQATT and CDR2 SNEGSKA (reference sequence). The V end was cut by 5 bases, the J end by 3 bases, with 13 bases between. This CDR3 comprises 14 residues. As DNA, the CDR3 is TGCAGTGCTCAGGGAACATCGTCTAATGAAAAACTGTTTTTT. Protein product: CSAQGTSSNEKLFF.

The chain links TRBV28 to TRBJ2-3; maybe TRBD2 (6 bases). The germline V and J ends were trimmed by 3 bases and 11 bases, with 18 bases remaining between them. Germline CDR1 reads MDHEN; CDR2 reads SYDVKM. The CDR3 is made up of 14 amino acids. The CDR3 loop reads CASSLSGARGVQYF. CDR3 sequence (DNA): TGTGCCAGCAGTTTGTCGGGAGCGAGAGGTGTGCAGTATTTT.

The chain couples TRBV7-2 to TRBJ1-4, with D tentatively TRBD1 (6 bases). The CDR3 runs to 14 residues. V was clipped by 4 bases and J by 8 bases, with 14 bases between them. Germline CDR1 reads SGHTA; CDR2 reads FQGNSA. CDR3 in DNA: TGTGCCAGCAGCTCCCAACCAGGGGTGGAAAAACTGTTTTTT. It is translated as CASSSQPGVEKLFF.

The chain is built from TRBV5-1 and TRBJ2-2, with a tentative D call TRBD2 (5 bases). The germline V gene encodes CDR1 SGHRS and CDR2 YFSETQ. The length of the CDR3 is 14 residues. The V end was cut by 0 bases, the J end by 5 bases, with 8 bases between. DNA for the CDR3: TGCGCCAGCAGCTTGGCCCCGGGGACCGGGGAGCTGTTTTTT. Translating gives CASSLAPGTGELFF.

The rearrangement uses TRBV6-1 and TRBJ2-3; a possible D gene is TRBD2 (5 bases). The CDR3 contains 16 residues. With 6 bases removed from V and 0 bases from J, the gap between germline ends came to 16 bases. Germline CDR1 MNHNS, CDR2 SASEGT. The CDR3 here is CASSLFGVTSTDTQYF. The CDR3 region has the DNA TGTGCCAGCAGCTTATTCGGGGTTACTAGCACAGATACGCAGTATTTT.

This sequence joins TRBV6-5 and TRBJ2-7, with 12 bases identical to TRBD2. Germline V lookup: CDR1 MNHEY, CDR2 SVGAGI. V was pared by 6 bases and J by 2 bases, with 17 bases of the junction left unmatched. This CDR3 is 19 amino acids long. CDR3 bases: TGTGCCAGCAGCCACGGTACCCTGACTAGCGGGAGCTCGCCCTACGAGCAGTACTTC. Translated: CASSHGTLTSGSSPYEQYF.

The chain combines TRBV18 with TRBJ2-3; either TRBD1 or TRBD2 may fit D (5 bases each). The CDR3 is 14 amino acids. Trimming took 0 bases from V and 5 from J, leaving 9 bases between them. Germline values: CDR1 KGHSH, CDR2 LQKENI. The CDR3, as DNA: TGTGCCAGCTCACCACCGGGGGAGAGAGATACGCAGTATTTT. This translates into CASSPPGERDTQYF.

V and J are TRBV25-1 and TRBJ2-2; D unclear. The CDR3 sequence is 14 residues long. V was pared by 4 bases and J by 1 base, with 7 bases between. CDR1 and CDR2 from the germline V gene are MGHDK and SYGVNS. CDR3 loop: CASSALQNTGELFF. In nucleotides, the CDR3 is TGTGCCAGCAGTGCATTACAGAACACCGGGGAGCTGTTTTTT.

Turning to this clonotype: A read error may produce the germline difference seen at one junction end. The V and J genes are TRBV5-1 and TRBJ2-1; unclear D gene. Per the germline V gene, CDR1 is SGHRS and CDR2 is YFSETQ. The CDR3 runs 11 residues. The chain's CDR3 is CASSLVGLVVF. In DNA form, the CDR3 reads TGCGCCAGCAGCTTGGTCGGTCTAGTTGTCTTC.

The rearrangement links TRBV7-9 to TRBJ2-1; weak D call: TRBD1 (5 bases). Trimming removed 4 bases at V and 6 bases at J, with 13 bases between. This CDR3 region has 14 residues. The V gene's germline CDR1 is SEHNR and CDR2 FQNEAQ (reference sequence). The CDR3 here is CASSSGQGLNEQFF. The CDR3 region has the DNA TGTGCCAGCAGCTCCGGCCAGGGCCTCAATGAGCAGTTCTTC.

The chain couples TRBV27 to TRBJ2-2; D is unresolved. The germline V and J ends were trimmed by 3 bases and 5 bases, with 1 base remaining between them. Germline assignment: CDR1 MNHEY and CDR2 SMNVEV (reference sequence). The CDR3 spans 11 residues. The CDR3 loop is CASSFTGELFF. The CDR3 DNA sequence: TGTGCCAGCAGTTTTACCGGGGAGCTGTTTTTT.

V usage is TRBV7-2 and J usage is TRBJ2-7; 7 nucleotides match TRBD1. In germline, CDR1 is SGHTA, CDR2 FQGNSA. V was pared by 5 bases and J by 1 base, with 5 bases of the junction left unmatched. This CDR3 comprises 14 residues. CDR3 region: CASSAGQDSYEQYF. CDR3 DNA sequence: TGTGCCAGCAGCGCCGGACAGGATTCCTACGAGCAGTACTTC.